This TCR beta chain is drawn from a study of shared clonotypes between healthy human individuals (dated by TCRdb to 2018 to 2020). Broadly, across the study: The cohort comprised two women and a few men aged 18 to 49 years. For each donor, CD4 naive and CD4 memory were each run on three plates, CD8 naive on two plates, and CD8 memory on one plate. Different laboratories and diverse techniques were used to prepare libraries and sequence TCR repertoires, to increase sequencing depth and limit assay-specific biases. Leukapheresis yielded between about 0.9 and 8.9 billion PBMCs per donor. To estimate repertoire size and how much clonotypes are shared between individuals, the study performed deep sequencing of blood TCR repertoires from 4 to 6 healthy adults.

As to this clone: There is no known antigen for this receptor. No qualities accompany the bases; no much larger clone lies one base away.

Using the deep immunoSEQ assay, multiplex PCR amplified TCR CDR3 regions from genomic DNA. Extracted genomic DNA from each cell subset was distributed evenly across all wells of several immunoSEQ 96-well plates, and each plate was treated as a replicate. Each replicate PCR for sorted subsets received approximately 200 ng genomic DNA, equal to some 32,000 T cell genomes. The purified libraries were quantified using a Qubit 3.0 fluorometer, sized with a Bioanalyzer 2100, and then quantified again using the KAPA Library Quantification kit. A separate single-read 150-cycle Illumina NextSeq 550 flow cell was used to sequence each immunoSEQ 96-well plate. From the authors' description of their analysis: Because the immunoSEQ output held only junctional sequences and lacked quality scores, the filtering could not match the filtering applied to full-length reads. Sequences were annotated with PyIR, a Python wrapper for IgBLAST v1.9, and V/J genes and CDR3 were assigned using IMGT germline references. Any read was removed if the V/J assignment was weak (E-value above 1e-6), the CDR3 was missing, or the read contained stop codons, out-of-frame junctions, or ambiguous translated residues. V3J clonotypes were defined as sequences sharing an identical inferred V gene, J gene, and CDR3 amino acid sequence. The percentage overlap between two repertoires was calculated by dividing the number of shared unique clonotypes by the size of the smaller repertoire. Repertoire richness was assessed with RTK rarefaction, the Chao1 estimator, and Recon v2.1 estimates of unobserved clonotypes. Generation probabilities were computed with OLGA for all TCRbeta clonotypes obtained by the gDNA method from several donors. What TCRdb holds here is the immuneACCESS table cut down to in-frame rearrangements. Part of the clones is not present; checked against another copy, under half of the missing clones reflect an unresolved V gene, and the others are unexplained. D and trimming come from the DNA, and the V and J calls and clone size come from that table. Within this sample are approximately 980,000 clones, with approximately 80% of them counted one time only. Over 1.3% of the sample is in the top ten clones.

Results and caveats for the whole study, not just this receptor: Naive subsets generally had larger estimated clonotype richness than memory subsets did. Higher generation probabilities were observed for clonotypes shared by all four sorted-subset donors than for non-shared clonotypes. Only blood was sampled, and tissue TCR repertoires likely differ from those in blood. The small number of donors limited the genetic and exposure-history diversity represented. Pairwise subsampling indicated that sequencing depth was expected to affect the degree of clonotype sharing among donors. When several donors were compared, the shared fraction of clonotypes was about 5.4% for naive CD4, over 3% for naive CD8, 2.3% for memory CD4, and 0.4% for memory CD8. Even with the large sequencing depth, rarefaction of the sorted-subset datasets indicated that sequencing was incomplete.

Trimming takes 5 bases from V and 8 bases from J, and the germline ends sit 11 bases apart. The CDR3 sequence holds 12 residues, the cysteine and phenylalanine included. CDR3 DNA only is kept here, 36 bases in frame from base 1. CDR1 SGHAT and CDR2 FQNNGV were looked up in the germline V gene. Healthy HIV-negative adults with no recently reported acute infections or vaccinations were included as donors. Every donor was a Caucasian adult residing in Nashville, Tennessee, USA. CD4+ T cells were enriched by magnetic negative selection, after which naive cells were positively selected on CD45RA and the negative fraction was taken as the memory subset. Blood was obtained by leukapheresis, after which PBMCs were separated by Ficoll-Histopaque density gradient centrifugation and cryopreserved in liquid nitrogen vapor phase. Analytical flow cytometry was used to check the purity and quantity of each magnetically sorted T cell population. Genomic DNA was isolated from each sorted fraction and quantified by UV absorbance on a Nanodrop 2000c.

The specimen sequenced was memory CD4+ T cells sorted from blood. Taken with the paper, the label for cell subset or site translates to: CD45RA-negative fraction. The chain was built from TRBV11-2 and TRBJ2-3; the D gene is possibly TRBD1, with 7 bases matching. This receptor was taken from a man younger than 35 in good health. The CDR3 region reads CASSPQGGTQYF. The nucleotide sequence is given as TGTGCCAGCAGCCCGCAGGGGGGTACGCAGTATTTT.